Here is one T cell receptor (beta chain) with its context. Antigen: not known. Looked up from germline, CDR1 is SQVTM and CDR2 is ANQGSEA. V was pared by 0 bases and J by 3 bases, with 14 bases between. This CDR3 is 15 amino acids long. Profiled with immunoSEQ multiplex PCR; TCRdb holds only in-frame clones, not every one. Of 9,500 to 15,000 clones in the sample, 85% to 90% were seen once. These data are taken from a study of chemoradiotherapy in HPV16-positive cancers. About the study: Functional T-cell assays on two HPV16-positive patients' cells defined candidate HPV-specific clones and common TCR motifs.

Study-wide points: Better recurrence-free survival went with HPV-responsive T-cell expansion in HPV16-positive patients. Candidate HPV-specific clones and E7-related TCR motifs grew in tumor during treatment.

The sample was blood, taken from a patient who underwent chemoradiotherapy. The J gene is TRBJ2-5, the V gene TRBV29-1, with TRBD2 as a possible D gene (5 bases). This clonotype was obtained from a human donor with HPV-associated anogenital cancer. CDR3 nucleotide sequence: TGCAGCGTTGAAGATCCGTGGACTGTTAAAGAGACCCAGTACTTC. This encodes CSVEDPWTVKETQYF.